This is a list of T cell receptor beta chains from one sample in a study of blood T cell repertoires in COVID-19. Profiled with immunoSEQ multiplex PCR; TCRdb holds only in-frame clones, not every one. The sample shows about 120,000 clones, more than 70% of them seen only once. The sample was peripheral blood. All receptors come from a man between 65 and 85 years old with acute or convalescent COVID-19. CDR3s include the opening cysteine and the closing phenylalanine or tryptophan. D genes are given only for firm matches. Size values are once, few and many counts, or a class for expanded clones, and some rows have none.

clone_size j_call d_call v_call cdr3_aa cdr3_nt
- TRBJ2-7 - TRBV5-1 CASSLGGGDFYEQYF TGCGCCAGCAGCTTGGGAGGGGGAGACTTTTACGAGCAGTACTTC
- TRBJ1-2 - TRBV7-9 CASSLGSQGPYGYTF TGTGCCAGCAGCTTAGGTAGTCAGGGTCCCTATGGCTACACCTTC
few TRBJ1-2 - TRBV11-2 CASSSGRSRGRGYTF TGTGCCAGCAGCTCAGGCCGTTCAAGGGGAAGGGGCTACACCTTC
- TRBJ2-2 - TRBV4-1 CASSQDPGQYRELFF TGCGCCAGCAGCCAAGACCCCGGACAGTACCGCGAGCTGTTTTTT
- TRBJ1-2 TRBD1 TRBV9 CASSPRTGGHGYTF TGTGCCAGCAGCCCGAGGACAGGCGGTCATGGCTACACCTTC
once TRBJ2-1 - TRBV14 CASSPRGTYNEQFF TGTGCCAGCAGCCCGCGGGGAACCTACAATGAGCAGTTCTTC
- TRBJ1-5 TRBD1 TRBV15 CATSSPRGLNQPQHF TGTGCCACCAGCAGCCCAAGGGGGCTCAATCAGCCCCAGCATTTT
- TRBJ2-4 TRBD2 TRBV5-6 CASTPRTSDASAKNIQYF TGTGCCAGCACCCCCAGGACTAGCGATGCGTCGGCCAAAAACATTCAGTACTTC
- TRBJ2-1 - TRBV5-5 CASSQDIHNEQFF TGTGCCAGCAGCCAGGACATCCACAATGAGCAGTTCTTC
- TRBJ2-6 TRBD1 TRBV19 CASSPGQGLSGANVLTF TGTGCCAGTAGCCCGGGACAGGGACTCTCTGGGGCCAACGTCCTGACTTTC
- TRBJ1-5 - TRBV2 CASTEQVDQAQHF TGTGCCAGCACCGAACAGGTCGATCAGGCCCAGCATTTT
- TRBJ2-4 - TRBV5-1 CASSPRQGLAKNIQYF TGCGCCAGCAGCCCCCGCCAGGGACTAGCCAAAAACATTCAGTACTTC
- TRBJ2-7 TRBD2 TRBV6-1 CASSDSRTRLAYLYEQYF TGTGCCAGCAGTGATAGTAGGACGCGACTAGCCTACCTCTACGAGCAGTACTTC
- TRBJ1-2 TRBD1 TRBV2 CASKKDRVSGYTF TGTGCCAGCAAAAAGGACAGGGTCAGTGGCTACACCTTC
- TRBJ2-5 - TRBV29-1 CSVGPGLHQETQYF TGCAGCGTTGGGCCCGGACTACACCAAGAGACCCAGTACTTC
few TRBJ1-5 TRBD1 TRBV7-2 CASSKSTGDSNQPQHF TGTGCCAGCAGCAAGTCGACAGGGGATAGCAATCAGCCCCAGCATTTT
- TRBJ1-1 TRBD1 TRBV4-1 CASSQDRERQGFDAFF TGCGCCAGCAGCCAAGATAGGGAGAGACAGGGATTTGACGCTTTCTTT
- TRBJ2-5 - TRBV7-2 CASSFQSGETQYF TGTGCCAGCAGCTTCCAAAGCGGGGAGACCCAGTACTTC
- TRBJ2-7 - TRBV6-1 CASSEEAAQVLGQYF TGTGCCAGCAGTGAAGAGGCAGCCCAGGTATTAGGGCAGTACTTC
- TRBJ2-1 - TRBV3-1/TRBV3-2 CASSQSGWTTYNEQFF TGTGCCAGCAGCCAATCCGGCTGGACTACCTACAATGAGCAGTTCTTC
- TRBJ2-7 TRBD1 TRBV2 CASNPQGVESSYEQYF TGTGCCAGCAACCCTCAGGGGGTGGAGAGCTCCTACGAGCAGTACTTC
few TRBJ2-2 TRBD1 TRBV5-5 CASGQGPTYRELFF TGTGCCAGCGGACAGGGCCCAACCTACCGGGAGCTGTTTTTT
- TRBJ1-5 - TRBV28 CASSPGGGAAYSNQPQHF TGTGCCAGCAGTCCAGGAGGGGGGGCTGCCTATAGCAATCAGCCCCAGCATTTT
- TRBJ1-2 - TRBV19 CASSIGSFYGYTF TGTGCCAGTAGTATAGGCAGTTTCTATGGCTACACCTTC
- TRBJ1-2 - TRBV19 CASSMRGGNYGYTF TGTGCCAGTAGTATGCGGGGCGGTAACTATGGCTACACCTTC
- TRBJ1-5 - TRBV10-3 CAISESTGSQPQHF TGTGCCATCAGTGAGTCGACGGGGAGTCAGCCCCAGCATTTT
- TRBJ2-5 - TRBV2 CASSWGPATSGETQYF TGTGCCAGCAGTTGGGGACCAGCGACTAGTGGAGAGACCCAGTACTTC
- TRBJ2-3 - TRBV3-1/TRBV3-2 CASSAPFLAPTDTQYF TGTGCCAGCAGCGCTCCGTTTCTAGCCCCCACAGATACGCAGTATTTT
- TRBJ1-6 TRBD1 TRBV3-1/TRBV3-2 CASSHRGQDSPLHF TGTGCCAGCAGCCACAGGGGGCAGGATTCACCCCTCCACTTT
- TRBJ2-2 TRBD2 TRBV6-4 CASSPAGGAMGELFF TGTGCCAGCAGTCCGGCCGGGGGGGCCATGGGGGAGCTGTTTTTT
- TRBJ2-2 TRBD1 TRBV7-6 CASRTGGESTGELFF TGTGCCAGCCGTACAGGGGGAGAAAGCACCGGGGAGCTGTTTTTT
- TRBJ1-5 TRBD1 TRBV18 CASSPGTADQPQHF TGTGCCAGCTCACCTGGGACAGCAGATCAGCCCCAGCATTTT
- TRBJ1-3 TRBD1 TRBV5-1 CASSQGQDGNTIYF TGCGCCAGCAGCCAGGGACAGGACGGAAACACCATATATTTT
- TRBJ2-7 - TRBV7-2 CASSFSDSRAYEQYF TGTGCCAGCAGCTTTTCGGACAGCCGGGCCTACGAGCAGTACTTC
- TRBJ2-1 TRBD2 TRBV5-4 CASSLAGGGANEQFF TGTGCCAGCAGCTTGGCCGGCGGGGGGGCCAATGAGCAGTTCTTC
few TRBJ2-1 TRBD2 TRBV29-1 CSVELRGGGADEQFF TGCAGCGTTGAACTTCGGGGCGGGGGGGCCGATGAGCAGTTCTTC
- TRBJ1-2 - TRBV5-1 CASSLAQGSYGYTF TGCGCCAGCAGCTTGGCCCAGGGCAGCTATGGCTACACCTTC
- TRBJ1-1 TRBD1 TRBV11-2 CASSLGQVNTEAFF TGTGCCAGCAGCTTGGGACAGGTTAACACTGAAGCTTTCTTT
- TRBJ1-2 - TRBV5-6 CASSLSGDSTNYGYTF TGTGCCAGCAGCTTGTCCGGGGATTCTACTAACTATGGCTACACCTTC
few TRBJ2-1 TRBD2 TRBV27 CASRGPGSGGMFF TGTGCCAGCAGGGGTCCAGGGAGCGGGGGGATGTTCTTC
- TRBJ1-2 TRBD1 TRBV4-1 CASSTPGQNYGYTF TGCGCCAGCAGCACCCCGGGACAGAACTATGGCTACACCTTC
- TRBJ2-7 TRBD2 TRBV7-2 CASSQTSGGTYEQYF TGTGCCAGCAGCCAAACTAGCGGAGGGACCTACGAGCAGTACTTC